Following are 6 T cell receptor beta chains from one sample sequenced in a study of human T cells and chemical hapten exposure. TCRdb re-called the RACE reads with MiXCR, one entry per CDR3 protein. The sample lists 360,000 or so distinct CDR3 sequences, over 6% occurring once. Time point reported: patch test 2, 6 weeks after DPC sensitization. Stated treatment: therapeutic diphenylcyclopropenone sensitization with weekly scalp DPC. Sequencing was performed on whole blood, taken in connection with sensitization to the hapten diphenylcyclopropenone (DPC). Every receptor here comes from a young woman with alopecia areata. Some clones in this sample may be carry-over from other donors' samples.

This clonotype was counted at least ten times. The rearrangement uses TRBV7-9 and TRBJ1-4, with D possibly being TRBD1 (5 bases). V lost 5 bases and J 6 bases, leaving 16 bases between the germline ends. CDR1 and CDR2 from the germline V gene are SEHNR and FQNEAQ (reference sequence). CDR3 length equals 15 residues. The CDR3 nucleotides read TGTGCCAGCAGCCTCACCGACAGAGGCTATGAAAAACTGTTTTTT. This translates into CASSLTDRGYEKLFF.

This clonotype showed up many times. This rearrangement joins TRBV18 to TRBJ1-5; D is unresolved. V was shortened by 0 bases and J by 6 bases, with 12 bases between the two germline ends. The CDR3 spans 15 residues. Germline CDR1 is KGHSH and CDR2 is LQKENI. Written as DNA, the CDR3 is TGTGCCAGCTCACCACCGCGGCAGCTTGGTCAGCCCCAGCATTTT. Protein product: CASSPPRQLGQPQHF.

This chain connects TRBV7-9 to TRBJ1-5; no firm D call. This CDR3 has 12 residues. Trimming left V 8 bases short and J 3 bases short, with 8 bases between. Germline CDR1 is SEHNR and CDR2 is FQNEAQ (reference sequence). The CDR3 here is CASGVFNQPQHF. DNA for the CDR3: TGTGCCAGCGGTGTTTTCAATCAGCCCCAGCATTTT.

This clonotype was seen only a few times. The V call is TRBV6-1, the J call TRBJ2-7; D is undetermined. Trimming left V 2 bases short and J 4 bases short, with 9 bases between. CDR1 and CDR2 from the germline V gene are MNHNS and SASEGT. The length of the CDR3 is 13 residues. The CDR3 DNA sequence: TGTGCCAGCAGTGAACTAGGGCCGTACGAGCAGTACTTC. Translating it yields CASSELGPYEQYF.

Only a few counts were recorded for this clonotype. The rearrangement joins TRBV6-5 to TRBJ1-2; 9 nucleotides match TRBD1. V lost 1 base and J lost 4; bases outside the gene matches: 7. The germline gives CDR1 MNHEY, CDR2 SVGAGI. This CDR3 is built from 16 residues. CDR3 protein: CASSYLQGAGRYGYTF. The CDR3, as DNA: TGTGCCAGCAGTTACTTACAGGGGGCTGGTCGCTATGGCTACACCTTC.

The CDR3 region has the DNA TGTGCCAGCAGCTTAGCTCCAGCGGGGGGACCCACAGATACGCAGTATTTT. This sequence encodes CASSLAPAGGPTDTQYF. The rearrangement joins TRBV7-2 to TRBJ2-3; 9 bases agree with TRBD2. V shed 0 bases and J 2 bases; nucleotides not matched to a gene: 6. Germline V gene sequence: CDR1 SGHTA, CDR2 FQGNSA. This CDR3 comprises 17 residues.